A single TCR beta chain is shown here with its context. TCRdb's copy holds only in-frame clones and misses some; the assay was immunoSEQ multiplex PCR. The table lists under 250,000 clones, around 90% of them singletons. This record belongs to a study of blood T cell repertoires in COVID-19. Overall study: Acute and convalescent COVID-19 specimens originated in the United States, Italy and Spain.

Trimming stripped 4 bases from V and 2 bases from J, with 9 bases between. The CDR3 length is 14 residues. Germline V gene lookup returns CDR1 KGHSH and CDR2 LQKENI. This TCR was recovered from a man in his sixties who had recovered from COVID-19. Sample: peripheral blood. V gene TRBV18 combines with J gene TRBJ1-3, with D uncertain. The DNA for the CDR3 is TGTGCCAGCTCACAGCTCCCCACTGGAAACACCATATATTTT. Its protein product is CASSQLPTGNTIYF.